The entry that follows covers one T cell receptor (beta chain) sequence. A single base separates this from a much larger clone, so it may be a read error. This entry is derived from a study of blood T cells in healthy people across ages. Combining a sample-barcoded 5' primer with a J-beta primer mix, a second PCR ran for roughly 7 to 11 cycles. One entry per CDR3 protein, called by TCRdb with MiXCR from the 5' RACE reads. In the table there are 850,000 or so distinct CDR3 sequences, 25% to 30% of which are singletons. The TCR originated in a woman aged 80 or over in good health. Sequencing input: blood.

CDR3 amino acids: CASRRGASGETQFF. The DNA of the CDR3 is TGTGCCAGCAGGCGGGGGGCTAGCGGGGAGACCCAGTTCTTC. The J gene is TRBJ2-1, the V gene TRBV6-5; 9 bases agree with TRBD2. From germline, CDR1 is MNHEY and CDR2 SVGAGI. The J segment lost 13 bases and the V segment lost 6 bases, leaving 13 bases of the junction unmatched. The CDR3 loop spans 14 amino acids.